This is a list of T cell receptor beta chains from one sample in a study of response to subunit inactivated influenza vaccine. Each CDR3 protein is one row after TCRdb ran MiXCR on the RT-PCR reads. The data contain more than 550,000 distinct CDR3 sequences, 10% to 15% of them singletons. The starting material was PBMCs from blood, obtained on the day of vaccination. Source of these receptors: a man in his fifties who received an inactivated influenza vaccine. Both conserved end residues are part of each CDR3. The D gene is left open where the match is weak. Not every row has a clone size; where given, it reads once, few, many or a size class.

clone size,V gene,J gene,D gene,CDR3 protein,CDR3 DNA
many,TRBV11-2,TRBJ2-2,-,CASSLERHPNTGELFF,TGTGCCAGCAGCTTAGAGCGCCACCCGAACACCGGGGAGCTGTTTTTT
-,TRBV12-3/TRBV12-4,TRBJ2-7,-,CASSFSGTRRSYEQYF,TGTGCCAGCAGTTTCTCCGGGACGAGAAGGTCCTACGAGCAGTACTTC
-,TRBV7-9,TRBJ2-1,-,CASSLGSAGAFF,TGTGCCAGCAGCTTAGGTTCGGCAGGGGCGTTCTTC
-,TRBV2,TRBJ2-7,-,CASSLQGLSYEQYF,TGTGCCAGCAGCTTACAGGGTCTTTCCTACGAGCAGTACTTC
few,TRBV3-1,TRBJ2-7,-,CASSQAVAGARDEQYF,TGTGCCAGCAGCCAAGCGGTTGCAGGGGCGAGGGACGAGCAGTACTTC
many,TRBV29-1,TRBJ2-5,-,CSVGPRGSPETQYF,TGCAGCGTTGGTCCCAGGGGTAGTCCAGAGACCCAGTACTTC
few,TRBV9,TRBJ2-5,-,CASSVGGTYGGETQYF,TGTGCCAGCAGCGTAGGAGGGACCTATGGGGGAGAGACCCAGTACTTC
many,TRBV12-3/TRBV12-4,TRBJ2-7,-,CASSLALSTSSYEQYF,TGTGCCAGCAGTTTAGCGCTTTCAACTTCCTCCTACGAGCAGTACTTC
many,TRBV29-1,TRBJ2-3,TRBD2,CSVEVSSGREGWAQYF,TGCAGCGTTGAAGTGTCTAGCGGGAGGGAGGGGTGGGCGCAGTATTTT
many,TRBV5-1,TRBJ2-2,TRBD2,CASSPRITSGTNTGELFF,TGCGCCAGCAGCCCTCGGATAACCAGCGGGACGAACACCGGGGAGCTGTTTTTT
-,TRBV11-1,TRBJ1-3,-,CASTLQVAIGTSSGNTIYF,TGTGCCAGCACCCTCCAAGTCGCGATTGGGACGAGCTCTGGAAACACCATATATTTT
-,TRBV11-2,TRBJ2-1,TRBD2,CASSFEGLAGEQFF,TGTGCCAGCAGCTTCGAGGGACTAGCGGGAGAGCAGTTCTTC
-,TRBV3-1,TRBJ2-1,-,CASSSDYEQFF,TGTGCCAGCAGCTCAGACTATGAGCAGTTCTTC
few,TRBV30,TRBJ2-5,TRBD1,CAWSVEGQGWETQYF,TGTGCCTGGAGTGTGGAGGGACAGGGATGGGAGACCCAGTACTTC
-,TRBV7-2,TRBJ2-1,-,CASSSSWGHGRGEQFF,TGTGCCAGCAGCTCGTCTTGGGGCCACGGTAGGGGTGAGCAGTTCTTC
-,TRBV6-5,TRBJ1-5,TRBD1,CASSYATGVCQPQHF,TGTGCCAGCAGTTACGCGACAGGGGTTTGTCAGCCCCAGCATTTT
-,TRBV12-3/TRBV12-4,TRBJ2-2,-,CASSPGPRTGELFF,TGTGCCAGCAGTCCGGGACCACGAACCGGGGAGCTGTTTTTT
few,TRBV6-2/TRBV6-3,TRBJ2-5,-,CASSRDTVQETQYF,TGTGCCAGCAGTCGGGACACCGTACAAGAGACCCAGTACTTC
-,TRBV10-3,TRBJ2-1,TRBD2,CAISRTSGSMVRSSYNEQFF,TGTGCCATCAGTCGGACTAGCGGGAGTATGGTTAGGAGCTCCTACAATGAGCAGTTCTTC
-,TRBV2,TRBJ1-2,-,CASSESGSGYTF,TGTGCCAGCAGTGAAAGTGGGAGTGGCTACACCTTC
few,TRBV28,TRBJ2-7,TRBD2,CASSFRLLAEPYEQYF,TGTGCCAGCAGTTTTCGGTTGCTAGCGGAACCCTACGAGCAGTACTTC
many,TRBV6-1,TRBJ2-1,-,CASRFGQYNEQFF,TGTGCCAGCAGGTTCGGACAGTACAATGAGCAGTTCTTC
few,TRBV5-6,TRBJ1-5,TRBD1,CASSFQGTVRLSNQPQHF,TGTGCCAGCAGCTTCCAGGGGACAGTCCGTCTTAGCAATCAGCCCCAGCATTTT
many,TRBV7-9,TRBJ2-7,-,CASSLGVRPEPYF,TGTGCCAGCAGCTTAGGGGTGAGGCCGGAACCGTACTTC
few,TRBV20-1,TRBJ2-3,-,CSAGRQEGIRSTDTQYF,TGCAGTGCCGGGAGACAGGAGGGGATACGGAGCACAGATACGCAGTATTTT
-,TRBV5-1,TRBJ2-2,-,CASSGTRGYTGELFF,TGCGCCAGCAGCGGGACCAGGGGTTACACCGGGGAGCTGTTTTTT
-,TRBV5-6,TRBJ2-5,-,CASSWQGAEETQYF,TGTGCCAGCAGCTGGCAGGGTGCGGAAGAGACCCAGTACTTC
-,TRBV28,TRBJ2-2,TRBD2,CASSLSVAGDLLTGELFF,TGTGCCAGCAGTTTATCGGTAGCGGGGGACCTGCTCACCGGGGAGCTGTTTTTT
-,TRBV6-5,TRBJ1-6,-,CASSYFPGADNSPLHF,TGTGCCAGCAGTTACTTTCCGGGGGCGGATAATTCACCCCTCCACTTT
-,TRBV7-2,TRBJ2-3,-,CASSPPNGDTQYF,TGTGCCAGCAGCCCGCCCAACGGTGATACGCAGTATTTT
-,TRBV3-1,TRBJ1-1,-,CASSQLSDTEAFF,TGTGCCAGCAGCCAACTGTCAGACACTGAAGCTTTCTTT
-,TRBV6-2/TRBV6-3,TRBJ2-2,TRBD1,CASSRAGTGLTGELFF,TGTGCCAGCAGCCGCGCCGGGACAGGCCTAACCGGGGAGCTGTTTTTT
few,TRBV4-3,TRBJ2-2,-,CASSQVPVTGELFF,TGCGCCAGCAGCCAAGTTCCCGTCACCGGGGAGCTGTTTTTT
few,TRBV4-3,TRBJ1-2,TRBD1,CASSQAGQGIYGYTF,TGCGCCAGCAGCCAGGCGGGACAGGGGATCTATGGCTACACCTTC
many,TRBV7-2,TRBJ2-1,-,CASSLANENEQFF,TGTGCCAGCAGCTTAGCGAATGAGAATGAGCAGTTCTTC
-,TRBV28,TRBJ2-1,TRBD2,CASSLYASGSYNEQFF,TGTGCCAGCAGTTTATACGCTAGCGGCTCCTACAATGAGCAGTTCTTC
-,TRBV7-9,TRBJ2-1,TRBD2,CASSFGGGSSYNEQFF,TGTGCCAGCAGCTTCGGCGGGGGGAGCTCCTACAATGAGCAGTTCTTC
-,TRBV7-6,TRBJ1-2,TRBD1,CASSSLQGAGGYTF,TGTGCCAGCAGCTCCTTACAGGGGGCGGGCGGCTACACCTTC
few,TRBV4-1,TRBJ2-2,TRBD1,CASSQFGTVNTGELFF,TGCGCCAGCAGCCAGTTTGGGACAGTGAACACCGGGGAGCTGTTTTTT
few,TRBV27,TRBJ2-1,-,CASSLSLGGNEQFF,TGTGCCAGCAGTTTATCGTTAGGGGGCAATGAGCAGTTCTTC
-,TRBV20-1,TRBJ2-7,TRBD1,CSARALQGPGEQYF,TGCAGTGCTAGAGCGTTACAGGGGCCAGGCGAGCAGTACTTC
once,TRBV7-2,TRBJ2-7,-,CASSLTLGVYEQYF,TGTGCCAGCAGCCTAACCTTGGGGGTCTACGAGCAGTACTTC
few,TRBV5-5,TRBJ2-7,-,CASSPGLHFYEQYF,TGTGCCAGCAGCCCCGGACTACACTTCTACGAGCAGTACTTC
-,TRBV24-1,TRBJ2-3,TRBD2,CATSDFSGRADDTQYF,TGTGCCACCAGTGATTTTTCCGGGAGGGCCGATGATACGCAGTATTTT
many,TRBV28,TRBJ2-3,TRBD1,CASSPGTGWGSTDTQYF,TGTGCCAGCAGTCCCGGGACAGGATGGGGTAGCACAGATACGCAGTATTTT
few,TRBV13,TRBJ2-1,TRBD2,CASSLLAGGPEFF,TGTGCCAGCAGCTTATTGGCGGGAGGGCCAGAGTTCTTC
few,TRBV4-1,TRBJ2-3,TRBD2,CASSQVLGLAGGSTDTQYF,TGCGCCAGCAGCCAAGTCTTAGGGCTAGCGGGGGGGAGCACAGATACGCAGTATTTT
many,TRBV27,TRBJ2-7,-,CAPWVEYF,TGTGCCCCCTGGGTGGAGTACTTC
many,TRBV5-5,TRBJ2-7,-,CASSPTAVTYEQYF,TGTGCCAGCAGCCCCACGGCGGTGACCTACGAGCAGTACTTC
many,TRBV10-3,TRBJ1-3,TRBD1,CAITGGNGNTIYF,TGTGCCATCACAGGGGGAAATGGAAACACCATATATTTT
many,TRBV4-1,TRBJ2-1,-,CASSQGTEPNEQFF,TGCGCCAGCAGCCAAGGGACAGAACCTAATGAGCAGTTCTTC
many,TRBV5-1,TRBJ2-1,TRBD2,CASSPSGGSQDEQFF,TGCGCCAGCAGCCCCAGCGGGGGATCTCAGGATGAGCAGTTCTTC
many,TRBV7-3,TRBJ2-3,-,CASSLSGYTDTQYF,TGTGCCAGCAGCTTAAGCGGATACACAGATACGCAGTATTTT
-,TRBV6-5,TRBJ2-4,-,CASSYSSLGDLAKNIQYF,TGTGCCAGCAGTTACTCGTCGCTCGGAGACCTAGCCAAAAACATTCAGTACTTC
-,TRBV6-2/TRBV6-3,TRBJ2-7,TRBD2,CATRHKKRERFHEQYF,TGTGCCACCAGACACAAGAAGCGGGAGAGGTTCCACGAGCAGTACTTC
few,TRBV24-1,TRBJ2-3,-,CATSDFSVGPDTQYF,TGTGCCACCAGTGATTTTTCGGTGGGTCCAGATACGCAGTATTTT
few,TRBV11-2,TRBJ2-7,TRBD1,CASSLVYRGNYEQYF,TGTGCCAGCAGCTTAGTTTACAGGGGGAATTACGAGCAGTACTTC
many,TRBV27,TRBJ2-1,TRBD2,CASSFLTGTTMREQFF,TGTGCCAGCAGTTTTCTAACCGGGACTACTATGAGGGAGCAGTTCTTC